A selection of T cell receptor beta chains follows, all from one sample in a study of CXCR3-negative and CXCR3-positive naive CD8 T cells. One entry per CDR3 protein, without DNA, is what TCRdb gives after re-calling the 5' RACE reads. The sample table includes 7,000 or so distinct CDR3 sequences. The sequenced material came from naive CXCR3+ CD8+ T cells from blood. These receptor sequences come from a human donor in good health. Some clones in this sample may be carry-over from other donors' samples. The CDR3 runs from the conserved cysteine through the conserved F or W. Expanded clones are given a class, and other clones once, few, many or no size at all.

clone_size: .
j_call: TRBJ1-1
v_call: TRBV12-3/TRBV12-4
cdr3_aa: CASSQDRTEAFF

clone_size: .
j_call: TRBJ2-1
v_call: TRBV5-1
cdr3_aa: CASSPLSSYNEQFF

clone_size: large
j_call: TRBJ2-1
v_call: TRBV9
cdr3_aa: CASSPQSSYNEQFF

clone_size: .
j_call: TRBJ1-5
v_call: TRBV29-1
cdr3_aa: CSVGTGGNGNQPQHF

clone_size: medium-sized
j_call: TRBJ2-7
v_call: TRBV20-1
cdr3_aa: CSARPGQDYYEQYF

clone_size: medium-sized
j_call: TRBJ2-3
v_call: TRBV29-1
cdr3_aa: CSVVDSEQGRDTQYF

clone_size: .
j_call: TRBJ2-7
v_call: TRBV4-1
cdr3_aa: CASTREGDIYEQYF

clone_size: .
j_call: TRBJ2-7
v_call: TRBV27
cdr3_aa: CASRRGSYEQYF

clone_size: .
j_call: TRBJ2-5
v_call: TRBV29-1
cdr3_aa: CSVDLRGGVSEETQYF

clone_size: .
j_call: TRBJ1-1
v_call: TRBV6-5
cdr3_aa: CASSSGQYLEAFF

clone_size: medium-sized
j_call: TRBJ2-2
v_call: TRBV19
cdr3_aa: CASHLTGQAGELFF

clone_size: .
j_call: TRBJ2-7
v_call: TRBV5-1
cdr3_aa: CASGPGTGSYEQYF

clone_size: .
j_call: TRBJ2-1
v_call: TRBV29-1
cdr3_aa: CSVERTPYNEQFF

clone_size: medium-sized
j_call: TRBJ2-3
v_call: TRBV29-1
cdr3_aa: CSVEDRRAGGVQRSTDTQYF

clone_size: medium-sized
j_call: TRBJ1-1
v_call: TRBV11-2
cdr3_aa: CASSSGPTEAFF

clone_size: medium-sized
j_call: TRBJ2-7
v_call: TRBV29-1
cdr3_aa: CSVEELTSGEEYEQYF

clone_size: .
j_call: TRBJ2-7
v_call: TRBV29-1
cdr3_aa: CSVARGETYEQYF

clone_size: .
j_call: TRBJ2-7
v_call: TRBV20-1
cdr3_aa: CSARDRQNYEQYF

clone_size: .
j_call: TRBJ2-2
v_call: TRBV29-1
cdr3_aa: CSVDPDPGSGELFF

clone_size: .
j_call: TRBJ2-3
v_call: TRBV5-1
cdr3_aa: CASSLIHPRGTDTQYF

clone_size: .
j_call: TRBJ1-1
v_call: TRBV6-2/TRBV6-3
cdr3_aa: CASSLLTGTGRLNTEAFF

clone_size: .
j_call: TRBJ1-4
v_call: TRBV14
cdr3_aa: CASSQGQINEKLFF

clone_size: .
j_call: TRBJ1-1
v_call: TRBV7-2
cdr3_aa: CASSLVQTNTEAFF

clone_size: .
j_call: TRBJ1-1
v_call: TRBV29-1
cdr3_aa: CSALTGNTEAFF

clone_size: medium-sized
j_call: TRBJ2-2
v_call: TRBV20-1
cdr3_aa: CSARPGRRNTGELFF

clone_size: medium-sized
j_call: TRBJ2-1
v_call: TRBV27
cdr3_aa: CASSSRGGPRNNEQFF

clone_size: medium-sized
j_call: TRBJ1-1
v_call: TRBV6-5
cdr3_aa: CASSPGQESIEAFF

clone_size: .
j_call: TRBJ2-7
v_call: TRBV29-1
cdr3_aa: CSVGTDSYEQYF

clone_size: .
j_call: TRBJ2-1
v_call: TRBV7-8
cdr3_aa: CASSLAASEQFF

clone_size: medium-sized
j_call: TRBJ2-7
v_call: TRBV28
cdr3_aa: CASSSNPATGSSYEQYF

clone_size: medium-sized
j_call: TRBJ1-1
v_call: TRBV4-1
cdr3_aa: CASSQARTGLNTEAFF

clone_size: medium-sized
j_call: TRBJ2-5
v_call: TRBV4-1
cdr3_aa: CASSQRAGVGETQYF

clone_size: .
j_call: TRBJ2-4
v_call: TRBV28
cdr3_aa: CASIGGTLAKNIQYF

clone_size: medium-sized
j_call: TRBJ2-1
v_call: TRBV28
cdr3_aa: CASSSGRAEVIRQFF

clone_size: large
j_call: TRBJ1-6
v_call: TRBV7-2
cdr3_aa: CASSWDSYNSPLHF

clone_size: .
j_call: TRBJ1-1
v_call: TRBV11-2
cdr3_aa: CASRGGGATEAFF

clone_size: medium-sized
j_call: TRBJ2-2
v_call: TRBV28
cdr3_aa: CASSLTGNTGELFF

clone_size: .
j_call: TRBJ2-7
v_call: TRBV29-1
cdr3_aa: CSVSMGVEQYF

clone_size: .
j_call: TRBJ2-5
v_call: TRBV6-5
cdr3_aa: CASSATGGPRETQYF

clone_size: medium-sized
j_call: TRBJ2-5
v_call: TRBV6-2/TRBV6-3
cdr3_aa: CASSPRLAGLHF

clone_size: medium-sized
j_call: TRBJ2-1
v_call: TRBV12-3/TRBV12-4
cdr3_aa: CASSLNGQHDEQFF